Each of the 18 T cell receptor beta chains below was sequenced from the same sample in a study of cytomegalovirus exposure and HLA in healthy donors. Primers included in the PCR were 60 Vbeta and 13 Jbeta primers. Clones were read by immunoSEQ multiplex PCR, and TCRdb kept only the in-frame ones, dropping some. The sample carries some 180,000 clones, around 78% recorded once. Sequenced: PBMCs. These receptors all come from a woman aged 25-40 years in good health and CMV-seropositive.

The chain combines TRBV5-4 with TRBJ2-1; D might be TRBD1 (5 bases). This CDR3 has 14 amino acids. The germline CDR1 and CDR2 sequences are SGHNT and YYREEE (reference sequence). The ends were cut back, 3 bases at V and 5 bases at J, with 12 bases in the middle. Here the CDR3 reads CASSSSQANNEQFF. The CDR3 region has the DNA TGTGCCAGCAGCTCCTCACAGGCAAACAATGAGCAGTTCTTC.

CDR3 DNA sequence: TGTGCCAGCAGCTTGGGGACTAGCGGGAGATACAATGAGCAGTTCTTC. Translated: CASSLGTSGRYNEQFF. The J gene is TRBJ2-1, the V gene TRBV5-5, with TRBD2 matching over 13 bases. Trimming took 0 bases from V and 4 from J; bases not matched to a gene: 1. The CDR3 contains 16 residues. Germline-derived CDR1 and CDR2 are SGHKS and YYEKEE (reference sequence).

This chain joins TRBV5-1 and TRBJ2-3; 13 nucleotides agree with TRBD2. CDR3 size: 16 residues. Trimming removed 6 bases from V and 3 bases from J; junction bases left unmatched: 7. Looked up from germline, CDR1 is SGHRS and CDR2 is YFSETQ. The CDR3 nucleotides are TGCGCCAGCAAACTAGCGGGGGGGCTTAATACAGATACGCAGTATTTT. It specifies CASKLAGGLNTDTQYF.

The chain is built from TRBV19 and TRBJ2-5; D is perhaps TRBD2 (6 bases). V lost 5 bases and J lost 5, with 9 bases in between. Germline-derived CDR1 and CDR2 are LNHDA and SQIVND (reference sequence). This CDR3 has 12 residues. This CDR3 reads CASSSGRETQYF. The CDR3 region has the DNA TGTGCCAGTAGTTCAGGGAGGGAGACCCAGTACTTC.

The rearrangement joins TRBV6-4 to TRBJ1-2; D uncertain. The V and J ends lost 6 bases and 2 bases respectively, with 10 bases between them. This CDR3 has 13 amino acids. Germline-derived CDR1 and CDR2 are MRHNA and SNTAGT. The CDR3 reads CASSPTLNYGYTF. CDR3 in DNA: TGTGCCAGCAGCCCAACCCTAAACTATGGCTACACCTTC.

The chain has TRBV30 and TRBJ2-5; TRBD2 aligns across 12 bases. Germline CDR1 GTSNPN, CDR2 SVGIG (reference sequence). Unmatched junction bases numbered 17, after V lost 1 base and J lost 11 bases. There are 17 residues in the CDR3. CDR3: CAWSGSSGRAAFSEQYF. Written as DNA, the CDR3 is TGTGCCTGGAGTGGGTCTAGCGGGAGGGCCGCTTTTTCAGAGCAGTACTTC.

This chain uses TRBV27 with TRBJ1-2, with TRBD1 as a possible D gene (6 bases). The CDR3 spans 14 residues. Trimming took 5 bases from V and 4 from J, leaving 14 bases between them. CDR1 is MNHEY and CDR2 is SMNVEV in the germline V gene (reference sequence). The CDR3 sequence: CASSRTAGGYGYTF. The CDR3 coding sequence is TGTGCCAGCAGTCGGACAGCGGGGGGCTATGGCTACACCTTC.

This chain connects TRBV27 to TRBJ1-2; D is perhaps TRBD1 (6 bases). The CDR3 is made up of 14 amino acids. The V gene lost 3 bases and the J gene lost 4 bases, with 12 bases spanning the gap. CDR1 and CDR2 (germline): MNHEY, SMNVEV (reference sequence). The CDR3, as DNA: TGTGCCAGCAGTTTCCAGGGGACCCCCTATGGCTACACCTTC. Translated: CASSFQGTPYGYTF.

The chain has TRBV5-4 and TRBJ2-3; 12 bases align to TRBD2. Losses at the gene ends were 4 bases for V and 2 bases for J; bases not matched to a gene: 8. CDR1 SGHNT and CDR2 YYREEE come from the germline V gene (reference sequence). This CDR3 is 17 amino acids long. For the CDR3, the DNA is TGTGCCAGCAGCCCAGAATCTAGCGGGGGGGACACAGATACGCAGTATTTT. Its translation: CASSPESSGGDTDTQYF.

The V and J genes are TRBV9 and TRBJ1-2, with 8 nucleotides matching TRBD1. Trimming cost V 0 bases and J 3 bases; bases outside gene matches: 4. This CDR3 is built from 15 residues. Per the germline V gene, CDR1 is SGDLS and CDR2 is YYNGEE. Here the CDR3 reads CASSVVTGGDYGYTF. In DNA form, the CDR3 reads TGTGCCAGCAGCGTAGTAACAGGGGGTGACTATGGCTACACCTTC.

In this sample, this clone turned up a few times. V gene TRBV30 combines with J gene TRBJ1-4, with 9 bases that match TRBD1. This CDR3 has 15 amino acids. Germline CDR1 is GTSNPN and CDR2 is SVGIG (reference sequence). The J segment lost 8 bases and the V segment lost 3 bases, leaving 10 bases of the junction unmatched. The CDR3 sequence is CAWSITGGAGEKLFF. The CDR3 region has the DNA TGTGCCTGGAGCATTACAGGGGGCGCAGGAGAAAAACTGTTTTTT.

The CDR3 nucleotides read TGCAGCGTCCGACTAGAGTATCGCTACGAGCAGTACTTC. This translates into CSVRLEYRYEQYF. The rearrangement uses TRBV29-1 and TRBJ2-7, with D maybe TRBD2 (6 bases). Germline values: CDR1 SQVTM, CDR2 ANQGSEA. V was clipped by 6 bases and J by 3 bases, with 15 bases between them. The CDR3 runs 13 residues.

The chain links TRBV5-4 to TRBJ1-4; D uncertain. This CDR3 is built from 16 residues. Deletions cut 4 bases from V and 4 bases from J, with 17 bases between. Germline V CDR1 and CDR2: SGHNT, YYREEE (reference sequence). CDR3 coding DNA: TGTGCCAGCAGCGCTCTCGGGGAAGCGGGTAATGAAAAACTGTTTTTT. Amino acid sequence: CASSALGEAGNEKLFF.

The genes are TRBV28 and TRBJ2-7; D might be TRBD2 (5 bases). CDR3 length: 13 amino acids. Germline V lookup: CDR1 MDHEN, CDR2 SYDVKM. V lost 8 bases, J lost 2 bases, and 13 bases lay in between. Here the CDR3 DNA reads TGTGCCAGCCTCCCCCCCGGGACCTACGAGCAGTACTTC. Its protein product is CASLPPGTYEQYF.

The chain joins TRBV10-3 to TRBJ2-5, with D perhaps matching TRBD2 (5 bases). V was clipped by 7 bases and J by 2 bases, with 14 bases between them. The CDR3 is 14 amino acids. Germline V gene lookup returns CDR1 ENHRY and CDR2 SYGVKD. The CDR3 spells CAIKERKEQETQYF. DNA for the CDR3: TGTGCCATCAAGGAGCGGAAAGAACAAGAGACCCAGTACTTC.

The rearrangement joins TRBV2 to TRBJ1-2; no clear D gene. Trimming cost V 7 bases and J 4 bases, with 13 bases left between them. This CDR3 comprises 13 residues. The germline V gene has CDR1 SNHLY and CDR2 FYNNEI. The CDR3 nucleotides are TGTGCCAGCAATCTCCCCGGAGGCTATGGCTACACCTTC. This codes for CASNLPGGYGYTF.

The chain couples TRBV7-6 to TRBJ1-4; 9 bases map to TRBD1. Germline trimming cut 2 bases from V and 4 bases from J; bases unmatched to any gene: 8. The CDR3 covers 17 residues. CDR1 SGHVS and CDR2 FNYEAQ come from the germline V gene. The CDR3 sequence: CASSLKQGALINEKLFF. CDR3 bases: TGTGCCAGCAGCTTAAAACAGGGGGCCCTGATTAATGAAAAACTGTTTTTT.

This sequence joins TRBV7-8 and TRBJ2-7; a possible D gene is TRBD2 (6 bases). Trimming took 0 bases from V and 6 from J, leaving 9 bases between them. Germline assignment: CDR1 SGHVS and CDR2 FQNEAQ. The CDR3 sequence is 13 residues long. The CDR3 here is CASSLAGGGEQYF. The CDR3 DNA reads as TGTGCCAGCAGCTTAGCGGGAGGCGGCGAGCAGTACTTC.